These 17 T cell receptor beta chains were all obtained from the same sample, sequenced in a study of CD8 T cells in ankylosing spondylitis. From the 5' RACE reads, TCRdb called clonotypes with MiXCR, one entry per CDR3 protein. The table records around 150,000 distinct CDR3 sequences, around 10% of them present only once. Sequencing input: blood, either unsorted or a sorted T cell fraction (not recorded which). These receptors came from a male donor with ankylosing spondylitis or in good health (not recorded which).

The table lists this clonotype with many counts. The chain is built from TRBV5-1 and TRBJ2-3; 9 bases agree with TRBD2. The V gene's germline CDR1 is SGHRS and CDR2 YFSETQ. The CDR3 runs to 16 residues. V trimming: 0 bases; J trimming: 0 bases; junction bases outside the gene matches: 2. Here the CDR3 reads CASSLVTSGSTDTQYF. As DNA, the CDR3 is TGCGCCAGCAGCTTGGTCACTAGCGGGAGCACAGATACGCAGTATTTT.

The sample holds many counts of this clonotype. The chain combines TRBV10-2 with TRBJ2-1; 11 bases are shared with TRBD1. This CDR3 contains 17 residues. The J segment lost 8 bases and the V segment lost 0 bases, leaving 9 bases of the junction unmatched. Germline V gives CDR1 WSHSY, CDR2 SAAADI. The chain's CDR3 is CASSESDPGQGVDEQFF. The CDR3, as DNA: TGCGCCAGCAGTGAGTCGGACCCGGGACAGGGGGTCGATGAGCAGTTCTTC.

Points on this clonotype: A much larger clone is a single base away; this may be a read error. The genes are TRBV7-6 and TRBJ2-7; possibly TRBD2 for D (6 bases). The germline V and J ends were trimmed by 0 bases and 7 bases, with 13 bases remaining between them. In germline, CDR1 is SGHVS, CDR2 FNYEAQ. The CDR3 extends over 14 amino acids. The CDR3 sequence is CASSLAGQEGEQYF. CDR3 DNA: TGTGCCAGCAGCTTAGCAGGCCAGGAGGGTGAGCAGTACTTC. Variable domain in full (rest from reference TRBV7-6 and TRBJ2-7): GAGVSQSPRYKVTKRGQDVALRCDPISGHVSLYWYRQALGQGPEFLTYFNYEAQQDKSGLPNDRFSAERPEGSISTLTIQRTEQRDSAMYRCASSLAGQEGEQYFGPGTRLTVT.

As concerns this clonotype: This could be a read error, since a much larger clone is one nucleotide away. V gene TRBV10-2 combines with J gene TRBJ2-7; 10 nucleotides match TRBD1. V dropped 7 bases and J dropped 0; count of bases not matched to a gene: 3. This CDR3 contains 14 residues. Germline V gives CDR1 WSHSY, CDR2 SAAADI. CDR3 in DNA: TGCGCCAGCAATGGGACAGGGGACTCCTACGAGCAGTACTTC. Residues: CASNGTGDSYEQYF.

This clonotype was seen a handful of times. CDR3 DNA: TGCGCCAGCAGCCAAGAGTCTGACTCCTACAATGAGCAGTTCTTC. As protein: CASSQESDSYNEQFF. The chain is built from TRBV4-1 and TRBJ2-1, with D unresolved. The V end was cut by 0 bases, the J end by 0 bases, with 6 bases between. Germline assignment: CDR1 MGHRA and CDR2 YSYEKL. The CDR3 runs to 15 residues.

This clonotype was counted many times. The J gene is TRBJ2-1, the V gene TRBV12-3 or TRBV12-4, with D uncertain. V dropped 3 bases and J dropped 4 bases, with 7 bases sitting between them. The length of the CDR3 is 13 residues. The CDR3 bases are TGTGCCAGCAGTTTCCCTTCTTACAATGAGCAGTTCTTC. Protein: CASSFPSYNEQFF.

The chain is built from TRBV12-3 or TRBV12-4 and TRBJ2-3, with 13 bases lining up with TRBD2. CDR3 length equals 16 residues. V dropped 4 bases and J dropped 3; count of bases not matched to a gene: 4. The CDR3 nucleotides are TGTGCCAGCAGTTCCGGACTAGCGGGAGAAACAGATACGCAGTATTTT. It yields the protein CASSSGLAGETDTQYF.

This clonotype has more than one count but fewer than ten. V and J are TRBV9 and TRBJ1-2; D perhaps matches TRBD1 (6 bases). Germline loops: CDR1 SGDLS, CDR2 YYNGEE. Trimming cost V 0 bases and J 4 bases, with 13 bases left between them. The CDR3 is 15 residues long. The CDR3 spells CASSVGVTGFYGYTF. The CDR3 bases are TGTGCCAGCAGCGTAGGCGTGACAGGCTTCTATGGCTACACCTTC.

This clonotype was detected ten times or more. The chain uses TRBV3-1 and TRBJ2-5; TRBD2 agrees at 9 bases. The CDR3 is 17 residues long. CDR1 LGHDT and CDR2 YNNKEL come from the germline V gene (reference sequence). After removal of 4 bases from V and 4 bases from J, the junction contained 13 bases not matched to a gene. In nucleotides, the CDR3 is TGTGCCAGCAGCCCACTTGGGGTAGCGGGAGTTGCAGAGACCCAGTACTTC. Translation: CASSPLGVAGVAETQYF.

This clonotype was detected ten times or more. The J gene is TRBJ1-2, the V gene TRBV28; D gene ambiguous. CDR3 length: 14 amino acids. Germline V gene data show CDR1 as MDHEN and CDR2 as SYDVKM. V lost 2 bases to trimming and J lost 3 bases, with 10 bases between them. The CDR3 region is CASSLRVFDYGYTF. CDR3 bases: TGTGCCAGCAGTTTAAGGGTGTTTGACTATGGCTACACCTTC.

This chain joins TRBV25-1 and TRBJ2-7; D ambiguous. The V end was cut by 3 bases, the J end by 3 bases, with 6 bases between. The CDR3 extends over 12 amino acids. Germline V gene sequence: CDR1 MGHDK, CDR2 SYGVNS. The CDR3 sequence: CASSETGYEQYF. CDR3 nucleotides: TGTGCCAGCAGTGAGACGGGCTACGAGCAGTACTTC.

In its sample, this clonotype was seen many times. The CDR3 bases are TGCAGTGCTAGGGGTTTAGCGGGAGGATACGAGCAGTACTTC. This gives the protein CSARGLAGGYEQYF. The V gene is TRBV20-1, the J gene TRBJ2-7, with 10 nucleotides matching TRBD2. V shed 3 bases, J shed 4 bases, and the junction held 6 bases outside the gene matches. The germline V gene has CDR1 DFQATT and CDR2 SNEGSKA (reference sequence). The CDR3 extends over 14 amino acids.

CDR3 sequence (DNA): TGTGCCAGCAGTGATTTTGAGGATCTTCAGCCCCAGCATTTT. Encoded protein: CASSDFEDLQPQHF. The chain carries TRBV25-1 and TRBJ1-5; D call uncertain. CDR1 and CDR2 (germline): MGHDK, SYGVNS. This CDR3 is built from 14 residues. V lost 3 bases, J lost 6 bases, and 12 bases lay in between.

This clonotype showed up many times. The chain recombines TRBV12-3 or TRBV12-4 with TRBJ2-5; D might be TRBD1 or TRBD2, each matching 6 bases. Deletions cut 5 bases from V and 1 base from J, with 14 bases between. This CDR3 spans 15 amino acids. CDR3 coding DNA: TGTGCCAGCAGTCAAGGGGGGCTAGCCCAAGAGACCCAGTACTTC. Its translation is CASSQGGLAQETQYF.

V gene TRBV5-5 combines with J gene TRBJ2-1; possibly TRBD1 for D (6 bases). Trimming shortened V by 4 bases and J by 7 bases, and 21 bases separated the two germline ends. This CDR3 has 16 amino acids. Germline CDR1 SGHKS, CDR2 YYEKEE (reference sequence). This CDR3 reads CASSLLGAGYMNEQFF. The CDR3 nucleotides read TGTGCCAGCAGCCTTTTGGGGGCCGGGTACATGAATGAGCAGTTCTTC.

This clonotype was seen a few times. V usage is TRBV6-5 and J usage is TRBJ1-5, with TRBD1 matching 7 bases. Germline loops: CDR1 MNHEY, CDR2 SVGAGI. V lost 4 bases, J lost 3 bases, and 12 bases stayed unmatched. CDR3 size: 17 residues. The chain's CDR3 is CASSSIGRGQDNQPQHF. CDR3 bases: TGTGCCAGCAGTTCGATCGGAAGGGGGCAAGACAATCAGCCCCAGCATTTT.

This clonotype was observed a handful of times. This rearrangement joins TRBV29-1 to TRBJ2-2; 9 bases map to TRBD1. The junction had 7 bases not matched to a gene; V was cut back by 7 bases and J by 1 base. CDR1 SQVTM and CDR2 ANQGSEA come from the germline V gene. This CDR3 has 15 amino acids. The DNA for the CDR3 is TGCAGCGCTGCAAGGGACAGGGTGAACACCGGGGAGCTGTTTTTT. Translated, it gives CSAARDRVNTGELFF.